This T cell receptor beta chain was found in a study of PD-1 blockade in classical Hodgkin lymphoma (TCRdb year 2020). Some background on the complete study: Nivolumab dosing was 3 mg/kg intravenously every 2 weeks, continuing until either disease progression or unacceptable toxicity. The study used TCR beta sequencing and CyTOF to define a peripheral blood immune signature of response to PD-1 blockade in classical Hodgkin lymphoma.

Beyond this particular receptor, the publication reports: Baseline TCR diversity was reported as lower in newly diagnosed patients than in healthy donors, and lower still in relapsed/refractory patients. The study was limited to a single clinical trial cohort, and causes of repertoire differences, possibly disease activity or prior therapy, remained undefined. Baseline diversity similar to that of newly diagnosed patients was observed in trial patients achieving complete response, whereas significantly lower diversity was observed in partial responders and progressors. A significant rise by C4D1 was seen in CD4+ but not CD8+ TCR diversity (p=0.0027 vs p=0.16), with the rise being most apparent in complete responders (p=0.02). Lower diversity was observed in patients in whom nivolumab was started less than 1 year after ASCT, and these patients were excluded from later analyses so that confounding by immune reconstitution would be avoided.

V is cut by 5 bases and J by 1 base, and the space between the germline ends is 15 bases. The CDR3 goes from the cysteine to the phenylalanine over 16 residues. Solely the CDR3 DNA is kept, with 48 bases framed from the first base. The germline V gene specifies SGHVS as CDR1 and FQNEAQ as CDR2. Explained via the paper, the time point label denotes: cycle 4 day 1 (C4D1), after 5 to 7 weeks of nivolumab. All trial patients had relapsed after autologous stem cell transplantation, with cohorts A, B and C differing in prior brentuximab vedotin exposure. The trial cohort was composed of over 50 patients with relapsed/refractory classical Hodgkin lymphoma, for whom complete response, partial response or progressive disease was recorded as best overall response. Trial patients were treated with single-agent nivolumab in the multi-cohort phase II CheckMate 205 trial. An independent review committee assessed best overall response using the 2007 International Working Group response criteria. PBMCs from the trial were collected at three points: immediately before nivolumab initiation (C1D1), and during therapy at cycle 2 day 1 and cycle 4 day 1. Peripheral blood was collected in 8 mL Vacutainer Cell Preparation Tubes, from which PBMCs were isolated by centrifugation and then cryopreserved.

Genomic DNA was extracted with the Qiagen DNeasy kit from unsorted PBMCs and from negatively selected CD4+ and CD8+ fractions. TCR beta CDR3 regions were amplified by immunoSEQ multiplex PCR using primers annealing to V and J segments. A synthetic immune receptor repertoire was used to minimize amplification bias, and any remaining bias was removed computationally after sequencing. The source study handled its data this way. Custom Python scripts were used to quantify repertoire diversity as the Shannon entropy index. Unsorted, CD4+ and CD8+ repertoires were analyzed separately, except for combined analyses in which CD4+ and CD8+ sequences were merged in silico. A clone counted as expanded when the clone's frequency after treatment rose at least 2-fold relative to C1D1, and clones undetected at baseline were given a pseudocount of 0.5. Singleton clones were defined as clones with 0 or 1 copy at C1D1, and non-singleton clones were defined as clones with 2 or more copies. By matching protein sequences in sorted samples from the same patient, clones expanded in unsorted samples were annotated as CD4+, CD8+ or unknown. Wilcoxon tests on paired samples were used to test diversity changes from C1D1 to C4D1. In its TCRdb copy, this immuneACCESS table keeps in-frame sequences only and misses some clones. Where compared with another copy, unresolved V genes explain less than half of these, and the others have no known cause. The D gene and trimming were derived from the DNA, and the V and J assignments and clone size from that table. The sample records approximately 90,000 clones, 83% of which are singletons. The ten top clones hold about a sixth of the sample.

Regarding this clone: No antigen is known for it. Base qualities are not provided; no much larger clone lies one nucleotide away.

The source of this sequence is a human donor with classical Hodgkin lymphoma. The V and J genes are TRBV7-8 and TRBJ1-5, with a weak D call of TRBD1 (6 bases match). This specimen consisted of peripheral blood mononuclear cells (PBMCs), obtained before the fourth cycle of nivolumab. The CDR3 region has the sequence CASSVVAGVSNQPQHF. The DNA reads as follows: TGTGCCAGCAGCGTAGTTGCAGGGGTCAGCAATCAGCCCCAGCATTTT.